Listed below are T cell receptor beta chains from one sample, sequenced in a study of beta chain features in type 1 diabetes. Method: immunoSEQ multiplex PCR; TCRdb's copy keeps in-frame clones and lacks some. This sample has about 230,000 clones, with 16% found just once. Sequenced sample: naive CD4+ T cells from blood. All receptors come from a young man with type 1 diabetes. Both conserved end residues are part of each CDR3. Each record gives: D gene, clone size, V gene, J gene, CDR3 protein, CDR3 DNA. The D gene is left open where the match is weak. Not every row has a clone size; where given, it reads once, few, many or a size class.

-	-	TRBV14	TRBJ2-7	CASSRPSSYEQYF	TGTGCCAGCAGCCGACCGAGCTCCTACGAGCAGTACTTC
-	-	TRBV5-1	TRBJ1-3	CASSFSIGGGNTIYF	TGCGCCAGCAGCTTTTCGATAGGAGGAGGAAACACCATATATTTT
TRBD1	once	TRBV25-1	TRBJ2-1	CASAGTAYNEQFF	TGTGCCAGCGCCGGGACAGCCTACAATGAGCAGTTCTTC
TRBD2	-	TRBV18	TRBJ2-3	CASSPPRGRPTDTQYF	TGTGCCAGCTCACCACCGCGCGGGAGGCCCACAGATACGCAGTATTTT
TRBD1	-	TRBV30	TRBJ2-5	CAWTLGTGVETQYF	TGTGCCTGGACCCTTGGGACAGGGGTTGAGACCCAGTACTTC
-	-	TRBV4-2	TRBJ2-5	CASSPIFRGQETQYF	TGTGCCAGCAGCCCTATATTTAGAGGTCAAGAGACCCAGTACTTC
TRBD2	-	TRBV28	TRBJ2-3	CASRTGLAGGRTDTQYF	TGTGCCAGCAGGACGGGACTAGCGGGAGGACGCACAGATACGCAGTATTTT
-	few	TRBV5-1	TRBJ2-7	CASSLPTTAYEQYF	TGCGCCAGCAGCTTGCCTACGACGGCCTACGAGCAGTACTTC
-	-	TRBV4-1	TRBJ2-3	CASSRPGLKDRADTQYF	TGCGCCAGCAGCCGACCGGGACTAAAAGACAGGGCAGATACGCAGTATTTT
TRBD1	-	TRBV30	TRBJ1-2	CAWSVPGTAVRYGYTF	TGTGCCTGGAGTGTACCCGGGACAGCCGTACGTTATGGCTACACCTTC
-	-	TRBV19	TRBJ2-6	CASSIGSTAGANVLTF	TGTGCCAGTAGTATAGGCAGCACAGCTGGGGCCAACGTCCTGACTTTC
-	-	TRBV7-2	TRBJ2-3	CASSLQGFSTDTQYF	TGTGCCAGCAGCTTACAGGGGTTCAGCACAGATACGCAGTATTTT
-	-	TRBV29-1	TRBJ1-5	CSVRQGNQPQHF	TGCAGCGTGCGGCAGGGGAATCAGCCCCAGCATTTT
TRBD2	few	TRBV7-2	TRBJ2-1	CASSLGGTSGNNEQFF	TGTGCCAGCAGCTTAGGCGGGACTAGCGGCAACAATGAGCAGTTCTTC
-	few	TRBV29-1	TRBJ2-4	CSVEDTGSENIQYF	TGCAGCGTTGAAGACACGGGGTCGGAAAACATTCAGTACTTC
-	few	TRBV27	TRBJ2-7	CASSPTGIGREQYF	TGTGCCAGCAGCCCCACTGGGATAGGCAGAGAGCAGTACTTC
-	few	TRBV20-1	TRBJ2-5	CSALGQETQYF	TGCAGTGCCCTAGGACAAGAGACCCAGTACTTC
-	-	TRBV2	TRBJ2-1	CASVQNEQFF	TGTGCCAGCGTACAGAATGAGCAGTTCTTC
-	-	TRBV18	TRBJ2-4	CASSPRDPPKNIQYF	TGTGCCAGCTCACCCCGGGACCCCCCCAAAAACATTCAGTACTTC
-	-	TRBV7-2	TRBJ2-5	CASSLPAQETQYF	TGTGCCAGCAGCTTACCAGCGCAAGAGACCCAGTACTTC
TRBD1	few	TRBV29-1	TRBJ1-1	CSVEAGQGIPPTTEAFF	TGCAGCGTTGAAGCGGGACAGGGAATTCCCCCGACGACTGAAGCTTTCTTT
TRBD2	few	TRBV2	TRBJ2-7	CASSVGTSGPRGNF	TGTGCCAGCAGTGTAGGGACTAGCGGGCCACGAGGGAACTTC